These T cell receptor beta chains were read from a single sample in a study of blood T cells in healthy people across ages. TCRdb recomputed calls from the 5' RACE reads with MiXCR, one row per CDR3 protein. The repertoire includes 1 million or so distinct CDR3 sequences, less than 50% of them detected once, and under 20% sits in the top ten. What was sequenced was blood. Receptor source: an older woman in good health. CDR3s include the opening cysteine and the closing phenylalanine or tryptophan. A D gene is named only where the DNA matches it firmly. Some rows mark clone size as missing; the rest say once, few, many or name a class of expanded clone.

j_call clone_size v_call d_call cdr3_nt cdr3_aa
TRBJ2-5 once TRBV6-6 NA TGTGCCAGCAGTTACCTCGGGGTTGAGCAGTACTTC CASSYLGVEQYF
TRBJ2-1 NA TRBV6-1 NA TGTGCCAGCAGTGACCACACCGGGGTCCCTCTTTACAATGAGCAGTTCTTC CASSDHTGVPLYNEQFF
TRBJ2-7 NA TRBV5-8 NA TGTGCCAGCAGCCTAGCCGGGACAATCTACGAGCAGTACTTC CASSLAGTIYEQYF
TRBJ1-4 NA TRBV3-1 TRBD1 TGTGCCAGCAGCCTCGGACAGGGGACGGCCTTTAATGAAAAACTGTTTTTT CASSLGQGTAFNEKLFF
TRBJ2-5 NA TRBV5-6 TRBD2 TGTGCCAGCAGCTCAGGGACTAGCGGGAGGCCCTCCCGCGAGACCCAGTACTTC CASSSGTSGRPSRETQYF
TRBJ2-7 NA TRBV2 NA TGTGCCAGCAGTGTCGGGAGACAATCCTACGAGCAGTACTTC CASSVGRQSYEQYF
TRBJ1-2 few TRBV6-2/TRBV6-3 NA TGTGCCAGCAGTTACTCGAATGACGGGGTTAAAGGCTACACCTTC CASSYSNDGVKGYTF
TRBJ2-7 NA TRBV4-1 NA TGCGCCAGCAGCCTAGCCCTAGCCGCCGAACGCTACGAGCAGTACTTC CASSLALAAERYEQYF
TRBJ2-1 NA TRBV12-3/TRBV12-4 NA TGTGCCAGCAGTTTAAGGGGCGGTGAGCAGTTCTTC CASSLRGGEQFF
TRBJ1-5 few TRBV27 TRBD1 TGTGCCAGCAGTTCAGGACAGGATAATAGCAATCAGCCCCAGCATTTT CASSSGQDNSNQPQHF
TRBJ2-1 NA TRBV9 TRBD2 TGTGCCAGCAGCACCAGCGGGACGGCCTACAATGAGCAGTTCTTC CASSTSGTAYNEQFF
TRBJ2-1 NA TRBV28 NA TGTGCCAGCAGCCTCGGTGCGGGGAAAGATTACAATGAGCAGTTCTTC CASSLGAGKDYNEQFF